Presented here are 25 T cell receptor beta chains from one specimen sequenced in a study of cytomegalovirus exposure and HLA in healthy donors. Researchers ran the PCR with 60 Vbeta and 13 Jbeta primers. The data were produced by immunoSEQ multiplex PCR, yet TCRdb's version contains in-frame clones alone and is incomplete. The table shows 150,000 or so clones, with 72% occurring only once. The specimen was PBMCs. These receptors all stem from a human donor in good health.

The gene calls are TRBV7-9 and TRBJ1-4; unclear D gene. Per the germline V gene, CDR1 is SEHNR and CDR2 is FQNEAQ (reference sequence). CDR3 length: 15 residues. Deletions cut 2 bases from V and 1 base from J, with 8 bases between. The CDR3 spells CASSLWAGTNEKLFF. In DNA form, the CDR3 reads TGTGCCAGCAGCTTATGGGCAGGAACTAATGAAAAACTGTTTTTT.

The V and J genes are TRBV21-1 and TRBJ1-2; the DNA was not used to check the table's D call, TRBD1. TRBV21-1 corresponds to a pseudogene. The CDR3 covers 16 residues. The CDR3 DNA follows: TGTGCCAGCAGCAATTTCCCGGGACAGGGCATCTGTGGCTACACCTTC. Residues: CASSNFPGQGICGYTF.

This chain uses TRBV5-4 with TRBJ2-6, with 11 bases identical to TRBD1. With V trimmed by 3 bases and J by 0 bases, 5 bases remained unmatched. The germline V gene has CDR1 SGHNT and CDR2 YYREEE (reference sequence). The CDR3 spans 18 residues. The CDR3 loop is CASSSTGTGGSGANVLTF. CDR3 nucleotides: TGTGCCAGCAGCTCAACCGGGACAGGGGGCTCTGGGGCCAACGTCCTGACTTTC.

The chain couples TRBV7-9 to TRBJ1-3; D might be TRBD1 (6 bases). CDR3 length: 13 residues. Germline lookup yields CDR1 SEHNR and CDR2 FQNEAQ (reference sequence). V lost 5 bases to trimming and J lost 9 bases, with 14 bases between them. The DNA of the CDR3 is TGTGCCAGCAGCCCAGGGGCCGGCCCCACCATATATTTT. It codes for CASSPGAGPTIYF.

As concerns this clone: Other DNA sequences in this sample translate to the same CDR3. The rearrangement joins TRBV27 to TRBJ2-7; D is unclear. V lost 2 bases, J lost 2 bases, and 7 bases lay in between. CDR3 size: 13 residues. Germline V CDR1 and CDR2: MNHEY, SMNVEV (reference sequence). The DNA for the CDR3 is TGTGCCAGCAGTTTAGGGCGAGCCTACGAGCAGTACTTC. It yields the protein CASSLGRAYEQYF.

This rearrangement joins TRBV5-6 to TRBJ1-5; the match to TRBD1 covers 7 bases. This CDR3 spans 14 amino acids. CDR1 and CDR2 from the germline V gene are SGHDT and YYEEEE. The junction had 3 bases not matched to a gene; V was cut back by 3 bases and J by 3 bases. This CDR3 is CASSSGQFNQPQHF. The CDR3 coding sequence is TGTGCCAGCAGCTCGGGACAGTTCAATCAGCCCCAGCATTTT.

Of note for this clone: One junction end disagrees with the germline gene, perhaps due to a read error. The V gene is TRBV7-9, the J gene TRBJ2-1; tentatively, D is TRBD2 (5 bases). Per germline, CDR1 SEHNR and CDR2 FQNEAQ (reference sequence). The CDR3 consists of 14 residues. The CDR3 DNA reads as TGTGCCAGCAGCCTAGCCGGGTATAACAATGAGCAGTTCTTC. It codes for CASSLAGYNNEQFF. The full variable domain, with the rest looked up from reference TRBV7-9 and TRBJ2-1, is DTGVSQNPRHKITKRGQNVTFRCDPISEHNRLYWYRQTLGQGPEFLTYFQNEAQLEKSRLLSDRFSAERPKGSFSTLEIQRTEQGDSAMYLCASSLAGYNNEQFFGPGTRLTVL.

Of note for this clone: Different DNA sequences within this sample yield the same CDR3. V usage is TRBV11-2 and J usage is TRBJ2-7; D ambiguous. The CDR3 runs to 13 residues. In germline, CDR1 is SGHAT, CDR2 FQNNGV. Trimming stripped 1 base from V and 4 bases from J, with 8 bases between. The CDR3 reads CASSLGAVYEQYF. The CDR3 region has the DNA TGTGCCAGCAGCTTAGGGGCAGTATACGAGCAGTACTTC.

The gene calls are TRBV4-1 and TRBJ1-2; D ambiguous. CDR1 and CDR2 from the germline V gene are MGHRA and YSYEKL. The CDR3 runs to 13 residues. V was clipped by 3 bases and J by 6 bases, with 11 bases between them. This CDR3 is CASSQGLRDGYTF. The DNA for the CDR3 is TGCGCCAGCAGCCAGGGCTTGAGGGATGGCTACACCTTC.

The chain recombines TRBV4-3 with TRBJ1-5; 7 bases are a match to TRBD1. Looked up from germline, CDR1 is LGHNA and CDR2 is YSLEER. The CDR3 is made up of 17 amino acids. V lost 0 bases, J lost 1 base, and 6 bases stayed unmatched. As DNA, the CDR3 is TGCGCCAGCAGCCAAGATGGAGGGACAGCAAGCAATCAGCCCCAGCATTTT. This translates into CASSQDGGTASNQPQHF.

V gene TRBV6-5 combines with J gene TRBJ2-7; D is perhaps TRBD1 (6 bases). Trimming removed 8 bases from V and 1 base from J, with 12 bases in between. This CDR3 has 13 amino acids. The germline CDR1 and CDR2 sequences are MNHEY and SVGAGI. CDR3 nucleotides: TGTGCCAGCCTCTCGGACAGATCCTACGAGCAGTACTTC. Amino acids: CASLSDRSYEQYF.

The V call is TRBV11-2, the J call TRBJ2-7; TRBD1 matches at 9 bases. CDR1 and CDR2 (germline): SGHAT, FQNNGV. The CDR3 is 14 residues long. The V segment lost 5 bases and the J segment 2 bases; nucleotides outside the gene matches: 4. CDR3 loop: CASSLNRGPYEQYF. The CDR3 DNA reads TGTGCCAGCAGCCTAAACAGGGGGCCCTACGAGCAGTACTTC.

The chain is built from TRBV7-9 and TRBJ2-1; a weak D match, TRBD1 (6 bases). Germline lookup yields CDR1 SEHNR and CDR2 FQNEAQ (reference sequence). This CDR3 spans 17 amino acids. Trimming shortened V by 1 base and J by 7 bases, and 20 bases separated the two germline ends. The CDR3 DNA reads as TGTGCCAGCAGCTTAGACAGCGGTACTTTTACAGGGAATGAGCAGTTCTTC. Translating gives CASSLDSGTFTGNEQFF.

The chain recombines TRBV7-2 with TRBJ2-3; tentative D call: TRBD1 (5 bases). The V end was cut by 2 bases, the J end by 6 bases, with 12 bases between. The CDR3 is 14 amino acids. Germline CDR1 is SGHTA and CDR2 is FQGNSA. The CDR3 DNA follows: TGTGCCAGCAGCTTATCTCCGGCAGGGGATACGCAGTATTTT. Its translation: CASSLSPAGDTQYF.

The CDR3, as DNA: TGTGCCACCAGCAGAGAAGCGGAATCCTACAATGAGCAGTTCTTC. It codes for CATSREAESYNEQFF. The V and J genes are TRBV15 and TRBJ2-1, with D tentatively TRBD2 (5 bases). Trimming pared 0 bases from V and 1 base from J, leaving 7 bases between. This CDR3 is built from 15 residues. Per the germline V gene, CDR1 is LNHNV and CDR2 is YYDKDF (reference sequence).

This clone was counted between two and nine times. This chain links TRBV5-5 with TRBJ2-7; D is possibly TRBD1 (5 bases). Germline V gives CDR1 SGHKS, CDR2 YYEKEE (reference sequence). The V and J ends lost 3 bases and 6 bases respectively, with 19 bases between them. This CDR3 spans 15 amino acids. CDR3: CASSWSAQGSTEQYF. The CDR3 DNA sequence: TGTGCCAGCAGCTGGAGCGCGCAGGGATCGACCGAGCAGTACTTC.

The chain uses TRBV18 and TRBJ1-2, with D possibly TRBD1 on 5 matching bases. With 2 bases removed from V and 8 bases from J, the gap between germline ends came to 15 bases. CDR1 and CDR2 from the germline V gene are KGHSH and LQKENI. This CDR3 comprises 14 residues. The CDR3 here is CASSPRGRDDGYTF. The DNA of the CDR3 is TGTGCCAGCTCACCAAGAGGCAGGGATGACGGCTACACCTTC.

This clone has more than one count but fewer than ten. The chain is built from TRBV7-8 and TRBJ2-3; 9 bases agree with TRBD2. The germline gives CDR1 SGHVS, CDR2 FQNEAQ. The CDR3 sequence is 18 residues long. Trimming at V came to 4 bases and at J to 2 bases, leaving 13 bases not matched to a gene. DNA of the CDR3: TGTGCCAGCAGCTGGGTGGCGGGGGGGCTTGGAGACACAGATACGCAGTATTTT. As protein: CASSWVAGGLGDTDTQYF.

The chain has TRBV4-1 and TRBJ1-2, with a possible D match to TRBD1 (6 bases). The germline V and J ends were trimmed by 1 base and 2 bases, with 8 bases remaining between them. The germline V gene has CDR1 MGHRA and CDR2 YSYEKL. The CDR3 has 14 amino acids. This CDR3 reads CASSQATGNYGYTF. CDR3 DNA: TGCGCCAGCAGCCAAGCGACAGGAAACTATGGCTACACCTTC.

The rearrangement joins TRBV15 to TRBJ2-1; 8 bases line up with TRBD2. Trimming cost V 1 base and J 6 bases; bases outside gene matches: 11. From germline, CDR1 is LNHNV and CDR2 YYDKDF (reference sequence). CDR3 size: 17 residues. The CDR3 DNA reads TGTGCCACCAGCAGAGCACGGGGGGGCGGCTTTGGCAATGAGCAGTTCTTC. This sequence encodes CATSRARGGGFGNEQFF.

The V call is TRBV6-5, the J call TRBJ2-6, with D hard to call. Germline V lookup: CDR1 MNHEY, CDR2 SVGAGI. CDR3 length equals 15 residues. Trimming stripped 8 bases from V and 0 bases from J, with 11 bases between. The CDR3: CASAVDISGANVLTF. The CDR3 DNA is TGTGCCAGCGCGGTGGATATCTCTGGGGCCAACGTCCTGACTTTC.

Of note for this clone: Distinct nucleotide sequences in the sample also encode this CDR3. The chain links TRBV27 to TRBJ2-7, with D possibly matching TRBD1 (5 bases). The CDR3 length is 15 residues. The germline V and J ends were trimmed by 5 bases and 2 bases, with 16 bases remaining between them. From germline, CDR1 is MNHEY and CDR2 SMNVEV (reference sequence). Here the CDR3 DNA reads TGTGCCAGCAGTAGACAGTCTCTCCCTCCCTACGAGCAGTACTTC. Translating gives CASSRQSLPPYEQYF.

This clone was seen more than once but under ten times. The gene calls are TRBV6-1 and TRBJ1-1, with 10 positions matching TRBD1. From germline, CDR1 is MNHNS and CDR2 SASEGT. Germline trimming cut 6 bases from V and 4 bases from J; bases unmatched to any gene: 2. The length of the CDR3 is 13 residues. In DNA form, the CDR3 reads TGTGCCAGCAGGGGGGACAGGGGCACTGAAGCTTTCTTT. Residues: CASRGDRGTEAFF.

The chain has TRBV18 and TRBJ2-3; 9 nucleotides line up with TRBD1. This CDR3 is built from 14 residues. Per the germline V gene, CDR1 is KGHSH and CDR2 is LQKENI. V shed 6 bases, J shed 3 bases, and the junction held 4 bases outside the gene matches. CDR3 residues: CASSRGQGTDTQYF. CDR3 sequence (DNA): TGTGCCAGCTCTCGGGGACAGGGAACAGATACGCAGTATTTT.

A word on this clone: This same CDR3 is encoded by further DNA sequences in the sample. This sequence joins TRBV10-3 and TRBJ1-2; a weak D match, TRBD1 (5 bases). V gave up 8 bases and J gave up 4 bases, with 14 bases separating them. The CDR3 covers 13 residues. The V gene's germline CDR1 is ENHRY and CDR2 SYGVKD. CDR3 DNA: TGTGCCATCGGAGATACAGGATTCTATGGCTACACCTTC. It codes for CAIGDTGFYGYTF.